This TCR beta chain was sequenced for a study of blood T cells in healthy people across ages. Study-wide points: Estimates of diversity drawn from one million T cells were considered underestimates.

For the second PCR, which ran for about 6 to 11 cycles, a sample-barcoded 5' primer and a J-beta primer mix were used. TCRdb re-called the 5' RACE reads with MiXCR, one entry per CDR3 protein. Of over 600,000 distinct CDR3 sequences in the sample, over 20% were seen once. This CDR3 is 12 amino acids long. Germline CDR1 SNHLY, CDR2 FYNNEI. Only a few counts were recorded for this clonotype. Its antigen is unknown. The sequencing sample was made of blood. V is TRBV2 and J is TRBJ2-5; no firm D call. The better agreement between TRBJ2-7 and the DNA end casts doubt on the J call. This receptor was taken from a man aged 65 to 79 in good health. The DNA for the CDR3 is TGTGCCAGCAGTACCTCAAGATACGAGCAGTACTTC. Translating gives CASSTSRYEQYF.